These 5 T cell receptor beta chains originate from one sample sequenced in a study of blood T cell repertoires in COVID-19. Assay: immunoSEQ multiplex PCR; the TCRdb copy retains only in-frame clones and omits some. This table holds some 180,000 clones, 83% found once. Sequencing used peripheral blood. Receptors originate from an elderly woman with acute or convalescent COVID-19.

This clone has more than one count but fewer than ten. This chain links TRBV19 with TRBJ1-1, with D uncertain. Germline V gene lookup returns CDR1 LNHDA and CDR2 SQIVND (reference sequence). The CDR3 totals 14 residues. The ends were cut back, 5 bases at V and 1 base at J, with 11 bases in the middle. CDR3: CASSRGSANTEAFF. In nucleotides, the CDR3 is TGTGCCAGTAGTCGGGGTTCGGCGAACACTGAAGCTTTCTTT.

V is TRBV29-1 and J is TRBJ1-3; a possible D gene is TRBD1 (6 bases). This CDR3 is built from 15 residues. Germline V gene data show CDR1 as SQVTM and CDR2 as ANQGSEA. The V and J ends lost 4 bases and 1 base respectively, with 14 bases between them. The CDR3 sequence is CSVGAGAGSGNTIYF. The CDR3 nucleotides are TGCAGCGTTGGCGCGGGGGCGGGATCTGGAAACACCATATATTTT. Full variable domain (outside the CDR3, taken from reference TRBV29-1 and TRBJ1-3): SAVISQKPSRDICQRGTSLTIQCQVDSQVTMMFWYRQQPGQSLTLIATANQGSEATYESGFVIDKFPISRPNLTFSTLTVSNMSPEDSSIYLCSVGAGAGSGNTIYFGEGSWLTVV.

V and J are TRBV6-5 and TRBJ1-2, with D possibly being TRBD1 (6 bases). The CDR3 is made up of 13 amino acids. Trimming shortened V by 6 bases and J by 5 bases, and 13 bases separated the two germline ends. CDR1 and CDR2 from the germline V gene are MNHEY and SVGAGI. The CDR3 DNA sequence: TGTGCCAGCAGCCAGGGGATCCAATATGGCTACACCTTC. It is translated as CASSQGIQYGYTF.

The chain combines TRBV7-9 with TRBJ2-3; no definite D call. The CDR3 runs 14 residues. The germline V gene encodes CDR1 SEHNR and CDR2 FQNEAQ (reference sequence). V was shortened by 1 base and J by 3 bases, with 8 bases between the two germline ends. CDR3 sequence reads: CASSLGRMTDTQYF. The CDR3 DNA sequence: TGTGCCAGCAGCTTAGGGCGGATGACAGATACGCAGTATTTT.

The chain uses TRBV6-2 or TRBV6-3 and TRBJ2-2; 12 nucleotides agree with TRBD2. Germline lookup yields CDR1 MNHEY and CDR2 SVGEGT. The V gene end was trimmed by 6 bases and the J gene end by 7 bases; junction bases not matched to a gene: 6. CDR3 length: 15 amino acids. CDR3 region: CASSLTSGSVGELFF. CDR3 DNA sequence: TGTGCCAGCAGCCTGACTAGCGGGAGTGTCGGGGAGCTGTTTTTT.